This TCR beta chain was obtained from a study of T cell repertoires in cytomegalovirus infection. Details on this clonotype: Its target is unknown.

TCRdb re-analysed the reads in MiXCR, keeping a single row per CDR3 protein. The sample shows 250,000 to 350,000 distinct CDR3 sequences, about a quarter of them seen only once. Study findings and constraints: The cumulative frequency of public TCR beta families identified carriers of CMV plus the relevant HLA.

Germline-derived CDR1 and CDR2 are KGHSH and LQKENI. The junction had 3 bases not matched to a gene; V was cut back by 4 bases and J by 3 bases. The CDR3 totals 15 residues. The V gene is TRBV18, the J gene TRBJ2-2; 9 bases map to TRBD2. The origin of this receptor is a human donor in good health (CMV status not recorded). Some clones in this sample may be carry-over from other donors' samples. Sequences were obtained from PBMCs. CDR3 sequence: CASSQREEHTGELFF. The CDR3 region has the DNA TGTGCCAGCTCACAGCGGGAGGAACACACCGGGGAGCTGTTTTTT.